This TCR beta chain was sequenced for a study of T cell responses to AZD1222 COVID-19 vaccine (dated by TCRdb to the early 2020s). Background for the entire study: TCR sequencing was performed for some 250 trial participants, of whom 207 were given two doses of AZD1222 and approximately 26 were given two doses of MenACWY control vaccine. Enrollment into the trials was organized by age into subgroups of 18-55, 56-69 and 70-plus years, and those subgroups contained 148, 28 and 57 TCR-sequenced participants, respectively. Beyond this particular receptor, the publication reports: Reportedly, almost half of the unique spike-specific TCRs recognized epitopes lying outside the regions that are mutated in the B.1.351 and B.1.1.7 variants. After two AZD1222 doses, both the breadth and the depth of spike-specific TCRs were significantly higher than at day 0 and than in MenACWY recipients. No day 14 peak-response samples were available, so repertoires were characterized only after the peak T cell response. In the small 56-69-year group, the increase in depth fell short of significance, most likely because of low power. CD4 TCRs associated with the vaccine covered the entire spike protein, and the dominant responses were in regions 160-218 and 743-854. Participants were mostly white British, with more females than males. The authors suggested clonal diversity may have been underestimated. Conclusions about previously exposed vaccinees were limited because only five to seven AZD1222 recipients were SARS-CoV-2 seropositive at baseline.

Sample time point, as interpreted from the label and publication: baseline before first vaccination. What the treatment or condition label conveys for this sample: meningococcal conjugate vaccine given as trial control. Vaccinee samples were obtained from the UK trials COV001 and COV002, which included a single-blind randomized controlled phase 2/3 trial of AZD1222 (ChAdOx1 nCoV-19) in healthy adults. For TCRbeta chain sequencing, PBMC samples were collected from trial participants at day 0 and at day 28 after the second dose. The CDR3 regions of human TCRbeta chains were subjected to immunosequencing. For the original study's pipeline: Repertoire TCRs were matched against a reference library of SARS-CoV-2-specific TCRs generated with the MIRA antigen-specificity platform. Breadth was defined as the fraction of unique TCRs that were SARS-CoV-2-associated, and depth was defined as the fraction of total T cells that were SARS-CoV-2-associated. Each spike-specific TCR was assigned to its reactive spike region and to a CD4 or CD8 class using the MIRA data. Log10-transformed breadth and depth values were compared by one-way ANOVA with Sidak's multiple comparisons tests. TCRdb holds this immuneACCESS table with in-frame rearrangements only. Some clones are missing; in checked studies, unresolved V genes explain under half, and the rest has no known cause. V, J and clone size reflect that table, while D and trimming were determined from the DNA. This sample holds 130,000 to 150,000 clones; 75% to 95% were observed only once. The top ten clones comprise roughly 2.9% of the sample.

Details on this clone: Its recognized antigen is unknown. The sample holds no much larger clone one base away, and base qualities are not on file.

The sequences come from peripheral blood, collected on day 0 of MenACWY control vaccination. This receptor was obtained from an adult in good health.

The bases read TGTGCCAGCAGCGCCGGCTCCGGGACTAGTAATGAGCAGTTCTTC. It translates as CASSAGSGTSNEQFF. The chain was built from TRBV7-3 and TRBJ2-1; 8 nucleotides in the junction match TRBD2. The germline V gene sets CDR1 to SGHTA and CDR2 to FQGTGA. For this chain, trimming is 5 bases at the V end and 7 bases at the J end, and the number of junction bases without a gene match is 10. The CDR3 holds 15 amino acids from the cysteine to the phenylalanine. CDR3 DNA only is kept here, 45 bases in frame from base 1.